One and the same sample provided the 11 T cell receptor beta chains below, sequenced in a study of blood T cell repertoires in COVID-19. Profiled with immunoSEQ multiplex PCR; TCRdb holds only in-frame clones, not every one. The sample carries about 180,000 clones, approximately 92% recorded once. The material sequenced was PBMCs or T cells enriched from blood (not recorded which). The receptors were gathered from a woman aged 40-49 years with acute COVID-19.

The V call is TRBV30, the J call TRBJ2-2, with 10 bases identical to TRBD1. Germline loops: CDR1 GTSNPN, CDR2 SVGIG (reference sequence). This CDR3 region has 15 residues. V trimming: 6 bases; J trimming: 5 bases; junction bases outside the gene matches: 9. The CDR3 DNA sequence: TGTGCCTGTGAAAGGGACAGGGGCGAGACCGGGGAGCTGTTTTTT. Translation gives CACERDRGETGELFF.

This clone was seen a handful of times. The V gene is TRBV7-9, the J gene TRBJ1-2; TRBD1 might be the D (5 bases). CDR3 length: 16 residues. The V gene's germline CDR1 is SEHNR and CDR2 FQNEAQ (reference sequence). V lost 2 bases to trimming and J lost 8 bases, with 21 bases between them. CDR3 nucleotides: TGTGCCAGCAGCTTAAGATCAGCCTCCCGACGGGGGGGCTACACCTTC. This translates into CASSLRSASRRGGYTF.

The gene calls are TRBV9 and TRBJ2-1; 8 bases agree with TRBD2. V lost 0 bases, J lost 6 bases, and 8 bases stayed unmatched. This CDR3 region has 16 residues. The V gene's germline CDR1 is SGDLS and CDR2 YYNGEE. CDR3 bases: TGTGCCAGCAGCGTAGGGGGTAGCGGGACGGGCAATGAGCAGTTCTTC. It translates to CASSVGGSGTGNEQFF.

The chain is built from TRBV11-2 and TRBJ2-1; 10 nucleotides match TRBD2. From germline, CDR1 is SGHAT and CDR2 FQNNGV. The CDR3 is 17 amino acids. V dropped 0 bases and J dropped 8; count of bases not matched to a gene: 10. The CDR3 loop reads CASSLDSLAGRRDEQFF. Written as DNA, the CDR3 is TGTGCCAGCAGCTTAGATTCACTAGCGGGGCGTCGGGATGAGCAGTTCTTC.

The rearrangement uses TRBV12-3 or TRBV12-4 and TRBJ2-7; TRBD1 aligns across 9 bases. CDR3 length: 13 amino acids. The junction had 2 bases not matched to a gene; V was cut back by 3 bases and J by 5 bases. The chain's CDR3 is CASSLGQGNEQYF. The DNA for the CDR3 is TGTGCCAGCAGTTTGGGACAGGGAAACGAGCAGTACTTC.

In DNA form, the CDR3 reads TGCGCCAGCAGCCTCCACGGCTACGAGCAGTACTTC. It codes for CASSLHGYEQYF. J is TRBJ2-7 and V is TRBV5-1; D is unclear. Trimming removed 4 bases from V and 3 bases from J, with 8 bases in between. In germline, CDR1 is SGHRS, CDR2 YFSETQ. This CDR3 is 12 amino acids long.

The chain is built from TRBV3-1 (or the pseudogene TRBV3-2) and TRBJ2-5, with D perhaps TRBD1 (6 bases). The CDR3 spans 14 residues. V lost 1 base and J 5 bases, leaving 11 bases between the germline ends. Germline assignment: CDR1 LGHDT and CDR2 YNNKEL (reference sequence). CDR3 nucleotide sequence: TGTGCCAGCAGCCAAGCTAGGGGGTGGGAGACCCAGTACTTC. It yields the protein CASSQARGWETQYF.

This sequence joins TRBV2 and TRBJ2-7; TRBD2 agrees at 13 bases. The CDR3 is made up of 16 amino acids. CDR1 SNHLY and CDR2 FYNNEI come from the germline V gene. Losses at the gene ends were 6 bases for V and 5 bases for J; bases not matched to a gene: 10. This CDR3 is CASRGGLAGRRNEQYF. The CDR3 coding sequence is TGTGCCAGCAGGGGGGGACTAGCGGGGCGCCGGAACGAGCAGTACTTC.

This chain joins TRBV11-2 and TRBJ2-1; 7 bases are a match to TRBD2. CDR3 length: 13 amino acids. The V gene end was trimmed by 4 bases and the J gene end by 7 bases; junction bases not matched to a gene: 4. Germline assignment: CDR1 SGHAT and CDR2 FQNNGV. CDR3 region: CASSWREYNEQFF. As DNA, the CDR3 is TGTGCCAGCAGCTGGCGGGAGTATAATGAGCAGTTCTTC.

The genes are TRBV5-4 and TRBJ2-7, with 8 positions matching TRBD1. Germline trimming cut 6 bases from V and 0 bases from J; bases unmatched to any gene: 8. The CDR3 is 15 residues long. Germline CDR1 reads SGHNT; CDR2 reads YYREEE (reference sequence). CDR3: CASTMADRASYEQYF. The CDR3 region has the DNA TGTGCCAGCACCATGGCGGACAGGGCCTCCTACGAGCAGTACTTC.

V usage is TRBV5-1 and J usage is TRBJ2-7, with D uncertain. CDR3 length: 13 amino acids. V shed 6 bases and J shed 0 bases, with 10 bases lying between them. Germline lookup yields CDR1 SGHRS and CDR2 YFSETQ. The CDR3 nucleotides are TGCGCCAGCACCCGACTGGACTCCTACGAGCAGTACTTC. It encodes CASTRLDSYEQYF.